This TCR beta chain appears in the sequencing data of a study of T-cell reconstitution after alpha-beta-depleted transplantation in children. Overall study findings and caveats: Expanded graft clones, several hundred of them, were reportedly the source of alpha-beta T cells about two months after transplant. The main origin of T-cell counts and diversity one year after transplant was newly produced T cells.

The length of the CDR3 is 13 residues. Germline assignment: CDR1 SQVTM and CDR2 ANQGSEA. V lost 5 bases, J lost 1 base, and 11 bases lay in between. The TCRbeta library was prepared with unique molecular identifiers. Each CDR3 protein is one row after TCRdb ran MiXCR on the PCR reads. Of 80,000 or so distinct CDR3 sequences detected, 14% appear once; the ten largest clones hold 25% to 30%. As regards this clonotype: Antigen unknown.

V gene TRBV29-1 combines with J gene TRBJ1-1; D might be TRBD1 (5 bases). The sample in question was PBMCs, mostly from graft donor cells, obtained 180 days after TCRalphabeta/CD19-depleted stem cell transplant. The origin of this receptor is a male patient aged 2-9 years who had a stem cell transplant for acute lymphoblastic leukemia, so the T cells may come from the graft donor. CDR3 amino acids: CSVNRRANTEAFF. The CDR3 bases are TGCAGCGTTAACAGGAGGGCGAACACTGAAGCTTTCTTT.